Below are 22 T cell receptor beta chains sequenced from a single sample in a study of blood T cell repertoires in COVID-19. Clones were sequenced by immunoSEQ multiplex PCR, and TCRdb holds only the in-frame ones, with some missing. Among under 300,000 clones, 75% to 85% were seen once, and the ten largest hold less than 6.5%. Sequences were obtained from peripheral blood. All receptors come from a human donor in a cohort sampled during active COVID-19.

J is TRBJ2-7 and V is TRBV27, with 9 nucleotides matching TRBD1. V lost 2 bases and J lost 2; bases outside the gene matches: 7. The CDR3 totals 16 residues. Germline lookup yields CDR1 MNHEY and CDR2 SMNVEV (reference sequence). CDR3 DNA: TGTGCCAGCAGTTTAACCTCGGACAGGGGAGCCTACGAGCAGTACTTC. Translating gives CASSLTSDRGAYEQYF.

CDR3 sequence reads: CASSPPEGRQYF. The CDR3 DNA sequence: TGTGCCAGCTCACCACCGGAAGGGAGGCAGTACTTC. The rearrangement uses TRBV18 and TRBJ2-7, with D perhaps matching TRBD2 (5 bases). The CDR3 runs to 12 residues. Trimming took 0 bases from V and 9 from J, leaving 9 bases between them. CDR1 is KGHSH and CDR2 is LQKENI in the germline V gene. Looking up the rest from reference TRBV18 and TRBJ2-7 gives the full variable domain: NAGVMQNPRHLVRRRGQEARLRCSPMKGHSHVYWYRQLPEEGLKFMVYLQKENIIDESGMPKERFSAEFPKEGPSILRIQQVVRGDSAAYFCASSPPEGRQYFGPGTRLTVT.

The chain employs TRBV5-1 and TRBJ2-1, with 9 nucleotides matching TRBD2. The CDR3 loop spans 15 amino acids. V shed 9 bases, J shed 7 bases, and the junction held 14 bases outside the gene matches. The germline V gene encodes CDR1 SGHRS and CDR2 YFSETQ. The DNA for the CDR3 is TGCGCCACCCAGCCTGATCCTCTAGCGGGGAATGAGCAGTTCTTC. It codes for CATQPDPLAGNEQFF. Full variable domain (remainder filled in from reference TRBV5-1 and TRBJ2-1): KAGVTQTPRYLIKTRGQQVTLSCSPISGHRSVSWYQQTPGQGLQFLFEYFSETQRNKGNFPGRFSGRQFSNSRSEMNVSTLELGDSALYLCATQPDPLAGNEQFFGPGTRLTVL.

The V gene is TRBV6-5, the J gene TRBJ2-5, with TRBD1 matching over 10 bases. Losses at the gene ends were 0 bases for V and 3 bases for J; bases not matched to a gene: 4. The CDR3 spans 16 residues. Germline V gives CDR1 MNHEY, CDR2 SVGAGI. This chain's CDR3 is CASSYSGQGGKETQYF. CDR3 nucleotides: TGTGCCAGCAGTTACTCTGGACAGGGGGGAAAAGAGACCCAGTACTTC.

V is TRBV10-1 and J is TRBJ1-1, with a tentative D call TRBD1 (5 bases). The V gene's germline CDR1 is WNHNN and CDR2 SYGVQD (reference sequence). The CDR3 sequence is 14 residues long. Trimming left V 3 bases short and J 1 base short, with 9 bases between. The CDR3 DNA follows: TGCGCCAGCAGTGATAGGGGATGGAACACTGAAGCTTTCTTT. This encodes CASSDRGWNTEAFF.

The chain recombines TRBV18 with TRBJ2-3, with TRBD1 identical over 7 bases. The V and J ends lost 1 base and 1 base, in that order; junction bases with no gene match: 2. The germline gives CDR1 KGHSH, CDR2 LQKENI. The CDR3 consists of 15 residues. The DNA of the CDR3 is TGTGCCAGCTCACCACTCACAGGGGGCACAGATACGCAGTATTTT. As protein: CASSPLTGGTDTQYF.

The V gene is TRBV9, the J gene TRBJ2-3; D possibly corresponds to TRBD2 (6 bases). The germline gives CDR1 SGDLS, CDR2 YYNGEE. The CDR3 length is 16 residues. Deletions cut 0 bases from V and 1 base from J, with 12 bases between. The CDR3 loop reads CASSVETGDGTDTQYF. The CDR3 DNA reads as TGTGCCAGCAGCGTAGAGACGGGAGATGGCACAGATACGCAGTATTTT.

The CDR3 DNA reads TGTGCCAGCAGCGAATCAAGGACAGGGAGGACTGAAGCTTTCTTT. This sequence encodes CASSESRTGRTEAFF. The chain recombines TRBV2 with TRBJ1-1, with 8 bases aligning to TRBD1. The CDR3 totals 15 residues. V dropped 6 bases and J dropped 5; count of bases not matched to a gene: 11. Germline V CDR1 and CDR2: SNHLY, FYNNEI.

The V call is TRBV28, the J call TRBJ2-5, with 8 positions matching TRBD1. CDR1 is MDHEN and CDR2 is SYDVKM in the germline V gene. The CDR3 runs to 16 residues. V trimming: 5 bases; J trimming: 5 bases; junction bases outside the gene matches: 13. Here the CDR3 reads CASSRRSRGPEETQYF. The CDR3 DNA is TGTGCCAGCAGTAGGCGTTCCAGGGGGCCGGAGGAGACCCAGTACTTC. Complete variable domain (other parts from reference TRBV28 and TRBJ2-5): DVKVTQSSRYLVKRTGEKVFLECVQDMDHENMFWYRQDPGLGLRLIYFSYDVKMKEKGDIPEGYSVSREKKERFSLILESASTNQTSMYLCASSRRSRGPEETQYFGPGTRLLVL.

The CDR3 region is CASSLTVAAHNEQFF. In DNA form, the CDR3 reads TGCGCCAGCAGCTTGACGGTAGCGGCCCACAATGAGCAGTTCTTC. This chain joins TRBV5-1 and TRBJ2-1; TRBD2 is a possible D gene (6 bases). The CDR3 covers 15 residues. From germline, CDR1 is SGHRS and CDR2 YFSETQ. V lost 1 base to trimming and J lost 5 bases, with 13 bases between them.

This clone has only a few counts. The rearrangement uses TRBV27 and TRBJ2-5, with unresolved D. V lost 3 bases and J lost 2, with 10 bases in between. The CDR3 contains 14 residues. Per germline, CDR1 MNHEY and CDR2 SMNVEV (reference sequence). The CDR3: CASSFLQKQETQYF. In DNA, the CDR3 is TGTGCCAGCAGTTTTTTGCAGAAACAAGAGACCCAGTACTTC.

This chain links TRBV18 with TRBJ1-1; D call uncertain. Germline CDR1 and CDR2: KGHSH and LQKENI. This CDR3 is 16 amino acids long. Trimming cost V 0 bases and J 1 base, with 12 bases left between them. CDR3 sequence (DNA): TGTGCCAGCTCACCACCCTGGGCCGCGACGAACACTGAAGCTTTCTTT. Translated, it gives CASSPPWAATNTEAFF.

This clone showed up just a few times. The rearrangement uses TRBV6-1 and TRBJ1-2; TRBD1 agrees at 10 bases. The CDR3 sequence is 14 residues long. J lost 4 bases, V lost 3 bases, and 2 bases had no gene match. CDR1 is MNHNS and CDR2 is SASEGT in the germline V gene. The DNA for the CDR3 is TGTGCCAGCAGTGAGTGGACAGGGGGCTATGGCTACACCTTC. Its translation: CASSEWTGGYGYTF.

The chain combines TRBV27 with TRBJ2-1; 11 nucleotides agree with TRBD2. The V segment lost 5 bases and the J segment 7 bases; nucleotides outside the gene matches: 13. CDR1 is MNHEY, CDR2 SMNVEV, per germline (reference sequence). The CDR3 is 17 residues long. CDR3 nucleotides: TGTGCCAGCAGTGGCATAGCGGGAGGGTTCTTCTTAAATGAGCAGTTCTTC. Protein sequence: CASSGIAGGFFLNEQFF.

CDR3 amino acids: CASSSPNSPLHF. The CDR3 DNA is TGTGCCAGCAGTTCCCCAAATTCACCCCTCCACTTT. J is TRBJ1-6 and V is TRBV28; no firm D call. The CDR3 has 12 amino acids. Germline values: CDR1 MDHEN, CDR2 SYDVKM. V lost 4 bases and J 7 bases, leaving 5 bases between the germline ends. Combining the CDR3 with reference TRBV28 and TRBJ1-6 gives the whole variable domain DVKVTQSSRYLVKRTGEKVFLECVQDMDHENMFWYRQDPGLGLRLIYFSYDVKMKEKGDIPEGYSVSREKKERFSLILESASTNQTSMYLCASSSPNSPLHFGNGTRLTVT.

This rearrangement joins TRBV5-4 to TRBJ2-7, with D unresolved. V lost 4 bases, J lost 0 bases, and 14 bases lay in between. Germline-derived CDR1 and CDR2 are SGHNT and YYREEE (reference sequence). The CDR3 has 15 amino acids. CDR3 protein: CASSPSLGSSYEQYF. CDR3 nucleotides: TGTGCCAGCAGCCCCTCTCTCGGTAGCTCCTACGAGCAGTACTTC.

The V gene is TRBV5-1, the J gene TRBJ2-3, with 11 positions matching TRBD2. Germline V lookup: CDR1 SGHRS, CDR2 YFSETQ. J gave up 5 bases and V 0 bases, and 5 bases lay outside the gene matches. The CDR3 loop spans 16 amino acids. Here the CDR3 reads CASSLAIAGGRDTQYF. The CDR3 region has the DNA TGCGCCAGCAGCTTGGCCATAGCGGGGGGGCGAGATACGCAGTATTTT.

The chain recombines TRBV5-6 with TRBJ2-3, with D possibly being TRBD2 (5 bases). The V and J ends lost 2 bases and 5 bases respectively, with 12 bases between them. Per germline, CDR1 SGHDT and CDR2 YYEEEE. The CDR3 spans 14 residues. Here the CDR3 reads CASSFSGRRDTQYF. DNA of the CDR3: TGTGCCAGCAGCTTTTCTGGGAGAAGAGATACGCAGTATTTT.

The chain combines TRBV5-4 with TRBJ1-1; 9 bases line up with TRBD1. V was clipped by 4 bases and J by 6 bases; unmatched bases: 10. This CDR3 region has 15 residues. Per the germline V gene, CDR1 is SGHNT and CDR2 is YYREEE (reference sequence). CDR3 sequence: CASSISGQGRSEAFF. DNA of the CDR3: TGTGCCAGCAGCATAAGTGGACAGGGGAGATCTGAAGCTTTCTTT. Full variable domain (outside the CDR3, taken from reference TRBV5-4 and TRBJ1-1): ETGVTQSPTHLIKTRGQQVTLRCSSQSGHNTVSWYQQALGQGPQFIFQYYREEENGRGNFPPRFSGLQFPNYSSELNVNALELDDSALYLCASSISGQGRSEAFFGQGTRLTVV.

This rearrangement joins TRBV4-2 to TRBJ2-5; D is possibly TRBD2 (6 bases). CDR1 is LGHNA, CDR2 YNFKEQ, per germline. Trimming shortened V by 2 bases and J by 3 bases, and 10 bases separated the two germline ends. This CDR3 region has 14 residues. The CDR3: CASSQTLAEETQYF. Written as DNA, the CDR3 is TGTGCCAGCAGCCAAACCTTAGCGGAAGAGACCCAGTACTTC.

The V gene is TRBV14, the J gene TRBJ2-1; TRBD2 matches at 14 bases. The V gene end was trimmed by 2 bases and the J gene end by 7 bases; junction bases not matched to a gene: 4. Germline lookup yields CDR1 SGHDN and CDR2 FVKESK. CDR3 length: 16 residues. This CDR3 is CASSQPGLAGVNEQFF. The CDR3 coding sequence is TGTGCCAGCAGCCAACCGGGACTAGCGGGAGTGAATGAGCAGTTCTTC. Full variable domain (rest looked up from reference TRBV14 and TRBJ2-1): EAGVTQFPSHSVIEKGQTVTLRCDPISGHDNLYWYRRVMGKEIKFLLHFVKESKQDESGMPNNRFLAERTGGTYSTLKVQPAELEDSGVYFCASSQPGLAGVNEQFFGPGTRLTVL.

The chain links TRBV5-6 to TRBJ1-5; D not resolved. Between the trimmed V and J ends, which lost 0 bases and 3 bases, there was a span of 13 bases. The CDR3 consists of 16 residues. The germline CDR1 and CDR2 sequences are SGHDT and YYEEEE. The CDR3: CASSLGGPAANQPQHF. CDR3 coding DNA: TGTGCCAGCAGCTTGGGTGGGCCGGCAGCCAATCAGCCCCAGCATTTT.